A single sample gave rise to the 2 T cell receptor beta chains below, sequenced in a study of T-cell reconstitution after alpha-beta-depleted transplantation in children. A library of TCRbeta sequences, prepared with unique molecular identifiers, was generated. TCRdb used MiXCR to reprocess the PCR reads, holding one entry per CDR3 protein. The sample includes approximately 420,000 distinct CDR3 sequences, roughly a tenth of them seen just once. This material consisted of PBMCs from the stem cell graft donor, taken from the stem cell graft. These receptors were obtained from a human donor who donated a stem cell graft to a child with acute myeloid leukemia.

This clonotype was seen more than once but under ten times. The V call is TRBV29-1, the J call TRBJ1-1, with TRBD1 matching 7 bases. CDR1 and CDR2 from the germline V gene are SQVTM and ANQGSEA. The CDR3 is 13 amino acids. The V segment lost 6 bases and the J segment 5 bases; nucleotides outside the gene matches: 9. CDR3 sequence: CSVADRVGTEAFF. The CDR3 DNA reads as TGCAGCGTAGCCGACAGGGTGGGAACTGAAGCTTTCTTT.

V is TRBV5-1 and J is TRBJ2-1, with D uncertain. V shed 3 bases and J shed 6 bases, with 16 bases lying between them. Germline values: CDR1 SGHRS, CDR2 YFSETQ. The CDR3 spans 15 residues. The CDR3 is CASSSGFVSPNEQFF. CDR3 DNA sequence: TGCGCCAGCAGCTCGGGCTTCGTGTCCCCCAATGAGCAGTTCTTC.